A selection of T cell receptor beta chains follows, all from one sample in a study of response to subunit inactivated influenza vaccine. TCRdb re-called the RT-PCR reads through MiXCR, storing one row per CDR3 protein. Seen here are about 780,000 distinct CDR3 sequences, less than 20% observed once, and the top ten hold 11%. Sequences were derived from PBMCs from blood, sampled about 5 days after vaccination. Receptor source: a man aged 50 or older who received an inactivated influenza vaccine. Each CDR3 is given with its conserved first and last residue. The D gene is left open where the match is weak. Size values are once, few and many counts, or a class for expanded clones, and some rows have none.

J	D	V	size	CDR3	DNA
TRBJ2-4	TRBD1	TRBV24-1	many	CATSDTGGPKNIQYF	TGTGCCACCAGTGATACAGGGGGTCCCAAAAACATTCAGTACTTC
TRBJ1-6	.	TRBV5-1	.	CASSLVAEGSPLHF	TGCGCCAGCAGCTTGGTCGCCGAGGGTTCACCCCTCCACTTT
TRBJ2-7	.	TRBV2	few	CASTPEVAVSYEQYF	TGTGCCAGCACCCCGGAGGTAGCGGTTTCCTACGAGCAGTACTTC
TRBJ2-4	.	TRBV7-9	few	CASAGLAKNIQYF	TGTGCCAGCGCAGGTCTAGCCAAAAACATTCAGTACTTC
TRBJ2-7	.	TRBV2	few	CASGQEQYF	TGTGCCAGCGGTCAGGAGCAGTACTTC
TRBJ2-1	.	TRBV4-3	.	CASSQDGSGPYNEQFF	TGCGCCAGCAGCCAAGACGGGAGTGGACCTTACAATGAGCAGTTCTTC
TRBJ2-1	TRBD2	TRBV20-1	few	CSARSSSGRAYNEQFF	TGCAGTGCTAGGAGCTCTAGCGGGAGGGCGTACAATGAGCAGTTCTTC
TRBJ2-1	TRBD2	TRBV6-5	.	CASSSAPGGIEQFF	TGTGCCAGCAGTTCAGCTCCGGGGGGGATTGAGCAGTTCTTC
TRBJ2-1	TRBD2	TRBV20-1	.	CSASGGDNEQFF	TGCAGTGCTAGCGGGGGGGACAATGAGCAGTTCTTC
TRBJ2-5	.	TRBV5-1	many	CASSPRTSKAVTQYF	TGCGCCAGCAGCCCCCGGACATCAAAAGCGGTAACCCAGTACTTC
TRBJ2-1	.	TRBV4-3	few	CASSQEGKHEQFF	TGCGCCAGCAGCCAAGAGGGGAAGCATGAGCAGTTCTTC
TRBJ1-1	.	TRBV18	.	CASSSQLPPEAFF	TGTGCCAGCTCATCTCAACTACCGCCTGAAGCTTTCTTT
TRBJ2-1	.	TRBV5-6	few	CASGVFNEQFF	TGTGCCAGCGGCGTTTTCAATGAGCAGTTCTTC
TRBJ1-1	.	TRBV7-2	few	CASSLPPSEAFF	TGTGCCAGCAGCTTACCCCCCTCTGAAGCTTTCTTT
TRBJ2-1	.	TRBV5-6	.	CASSLATGISNEQFF	TGTGCCAGCAGCTTAGCCACAGGGATAAGCAATGAGCAGTTCTTC
TRBJ2-7	TRBD1	TRBV5-1	few	CASSMGQYYEQYF	TGCGCCAGCAGCATGGGACAGTACTACGAGCAGTACTTC
TRBJ2-1	.	TRBV5-1	many	CASSLAGSSYNEQFF	TGCGCCAGCAGCTTGGCAGGGAGCTCCTACAATGAGCAGTTCTTC
TRBJ2-7	.	TRBV28	.	CASSYFKGSYEQYF	TGTGCCAGCAGTTATTTTAAGGGCTCCTACGAGCAGTACTTC
TRBJ2-7	.	TRBV28	.	CASTNVRGSSSENLYEQYF	TGTGCCAGCACCAACGTGCGCGGAAGCTCCTCAGAGAACCTCTACGAGCAGTACTTC
TRBJ2-7	TRBD1	TRBV5-1	many	CASSLAGDRAYEQYF	TGCGCCAGCAGCTTGGCCGGGGACAGGGCGTACGAGCAGTACTTC